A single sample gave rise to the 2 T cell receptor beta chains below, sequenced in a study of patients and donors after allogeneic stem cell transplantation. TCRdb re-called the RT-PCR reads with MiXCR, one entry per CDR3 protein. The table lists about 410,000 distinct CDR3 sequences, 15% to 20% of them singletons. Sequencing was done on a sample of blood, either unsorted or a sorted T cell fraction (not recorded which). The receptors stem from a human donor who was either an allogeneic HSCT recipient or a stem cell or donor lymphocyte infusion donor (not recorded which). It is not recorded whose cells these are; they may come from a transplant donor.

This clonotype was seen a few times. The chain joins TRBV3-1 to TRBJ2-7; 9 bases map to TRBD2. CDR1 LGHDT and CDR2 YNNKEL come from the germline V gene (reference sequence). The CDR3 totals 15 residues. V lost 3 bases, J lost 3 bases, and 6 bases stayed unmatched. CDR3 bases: TGTGCCAGCAGCCAGGCCCTAGCGGGACGCTACGAGCAGTACTTC. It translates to CASSQALAGRYEQYF.

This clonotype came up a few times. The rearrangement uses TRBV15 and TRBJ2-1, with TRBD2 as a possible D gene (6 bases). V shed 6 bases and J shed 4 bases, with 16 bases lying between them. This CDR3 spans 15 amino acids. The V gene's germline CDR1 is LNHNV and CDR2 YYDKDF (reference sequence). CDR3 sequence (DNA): TGTGCCACCAGGAGCATCGGGGGATCGTACAATGAGCAGTTCTTC. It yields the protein CATRSIGGSYNEQFF. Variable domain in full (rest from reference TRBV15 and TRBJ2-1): DAMVIQNPRYQVTQFGKPVTLSCSQTLNHNVMYWYQQKSSQAPKLLFHYYDKDFNNEADTPDNFQSRRPNTSFCFLDIRSPGLGDTAMYLCATRSIGGSYNEQFFGPGTRLTVL.